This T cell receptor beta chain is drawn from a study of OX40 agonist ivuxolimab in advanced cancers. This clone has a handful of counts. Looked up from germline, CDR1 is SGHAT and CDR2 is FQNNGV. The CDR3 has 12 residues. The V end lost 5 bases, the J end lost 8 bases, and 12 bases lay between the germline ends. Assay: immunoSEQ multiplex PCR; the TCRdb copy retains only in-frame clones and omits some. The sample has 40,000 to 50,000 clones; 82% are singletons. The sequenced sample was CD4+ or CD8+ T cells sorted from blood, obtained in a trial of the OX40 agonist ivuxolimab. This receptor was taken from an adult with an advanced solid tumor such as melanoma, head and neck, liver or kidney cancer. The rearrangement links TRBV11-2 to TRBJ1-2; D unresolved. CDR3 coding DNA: TGTGCCAGCAGCAGTCGGGCCGGGGGCTACACCTTC. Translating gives CASSSRAGGYTF.